The 27 T cell receptor beta chains below come from one sample, sequenced in a study of regulatory and conventional T cells in RAG deficiency. The table came from immunoSEQ multiplex PCR; TCRdb's copy has only in-frame clones and leaves some out. This sample has about 2,500 clones, with just under 85% found just once. The sorted conventional CD4+ T cells were CD25-low and CD127-high, with genomic DNA sequenced. The sequenced sample consisted of CD4+ effector T cells sorted from blood. The receptors shown here come from a human donor with RAG deficiency presenting as severe combined immunodeficiency.

This clone appeared a few times. The chain recombines TRBV29-1 with TRBJ2-3; D might be TRBD1 or TRBD2, each matching 5 bases. This CDR3 is 13 amino acids long. Germline loops: CDR1 SQVTM, CDR2 ANQGSEA. V was shortened by 6 bases and J by 4 bases, with 14 bases between the two germline ends. The CDR3 nucleotides read TGCAGCGTATCCATCAGAGGGGCAGATACGCAGTATTTT. Protein product: CSVSIRGADTQYF.

The chain couples TRBV9 to TRBJ1-1; D unclear. The CDR3 is made up of 13 amino acids. Per germline, CDR1 SGDLS and CDR2 YYNGEE. V gave up 3 bases and J gave up 7 bases, with 13 bases separating them. The CDR3 reads CASSGRGRDEAFF. CDR3 bases: TGTGCCAGCAGCGGGAGAGGACGAGATGAAGCTTTCTTT.

V and J are TRBV9 and TRBJ1-2, with 7 bases that match TRBD1. V lost 0 bases, J lost 4 bases, and 0 bases stayed unmatched. There are 13 residues in the CDR3. Germline-derived CDR1 and CDR2 are SGDLS and YYNGEE. The CDR3 is CASSVGQGYGYTF. Written as DNA, the CDR3 is TGTGCCAGCAGCGTAGGACAGGGCTATGGCTACACCTTC.

The chain has TRBV7-2 and TRBJ2-2; 7 nucleotides agree with TRBD1. Germline loops: CDR1 SGHTA, CDR2 FQGNSA. The CDR3 consists of 15 residues. V lost 1 base to trimming and J lost 3 bases; unmatched junction nucleotides: 2. CDR3 bases: TGTGCCAGCAGCTTAGGACAGGGATACACCGGGGAGCTGTTTTTT. Its protein product is CASSLGQGYTGELFF. Based on the CDR3 plus reference TRBV7-2 and TRBJ2-2, the full variable domain is GAGVSQSPSNKVTEKGKDVELRCDPISGHTALYWYRQSLGQGLEFLIYFQGNSAPDKSGLPSDRFSAERTGGSVSTLTIQRTQQEDSAVYLCASSLGQGYTGELFFGEGSRLTVL.

The chain links TRBV29-1 to TRBJ1-1; D unresolved. The CDR3 is 11 residues long. The germline gives CDR1 SQVTM, CDR2 ANQGSEA. The V end was cut by 4 bases, the J end by 3 bases, with 6 bases between. This chain's CDR3 is CSVGYHTEAFF. The CDR3 DNA reads as TGCAGCGTTGGGTATCACACTGAAGCTTTCTTT.

This chain uses TRBV2 with TRBJ2-7; 9 bases line up with TRBD1. Germline V lookup: CDR1 SNHLY, CDR2 FYNNEI. V shed 6 bases and J 4 bases; nucleotides not matched to a gene: 10. The CDR3 length is 15 residues. CDR3 amino acids: CASRALGQGVYEQYF. In DNA, the CDR3 is TGTGCCAGCAGGGCTTTGGGACAGGGAGTTTACGAGCAGTACTTC.

The chain recombines TRBV10-2 with TRBJ2-7; TRBD2 matches 13 bases. After removal of 6 bases from V and 4 bases from J, the junction contained 9 bases not matched to a gene. The CDR3 extends over 16 amino acids. Germline CDR1 reads WSHSY; CDR2 reads SAAADI. This CDR3 is CASRGGTSGDYYEQYF. The CDR3 coding sequence is TGCGCCAGCAGAGGGGGGACTAGCGGGGATTATTACGAGCAGTACTTC.

The count of this clone is one. The chain uses TRBV15 and TRBJ2-3, with D tentatively TRBD2 (5 bases). The germline V and J ends were trimmed by 3 bases and 5 bases, with 12 bases remaining between them. This CDR3 region has 14 residues. Per germline, CDR1 LNHNV and CDR2 YYDKDF (reference sequence). The CDR3 bases are TGTGCCACCAGCAGGGGTAACCGGGGAGATACGCAGTATTTT. It translates to CATSRGNRGDTQYF. Full variable domain (outside the CDR3, taken from reference TRBV15 and TRBJ2-3): DAMVIQNPRYQVTQFGKPVTLSCSQTLNHNVMYWYQQKSSQAPKLLFHYYDKDFNNEADTPDNFQSRRPNTSFCFLDIRSPGLGDTAMYLCATSRGNRGDTQYFGPGTRLTVL.

The chain is built from TRBV7-2 and TRBJ2-2; no definite D call. The V gene lost 7 bases and the J gene lost 0 bases, with 12 bases spanning the gap. This CDR3 has 15 amino acids. The germline V gene has CDR1 SGHTA and CDR2 FQGNSA. CDR3 in DNA: TGTGCCAGCACCATCCGGGTCTCGAACACCGGGGAGCTGTTTTTT. Its protein product is CASTIRVSNTGELFF. Filled out from reference TRBV7-2 and TRBJ2-2, the complete variable domain reads GAGVSQSPSNKVTEKGKDVELRCDPISGHTALYWYRQSLGQGLEFLIYFQGNSAPDKSGLPSDRFSAERTGGSVSTLTIQRTQQEDSAVYLCASTIRVSNTGELFFGEGSRLTVL.

This chain connects TRBV5-1 to TRBJ2-2; D is unresolved. The CDR3 loop spans 13 amino acids. Trimming removed 0 bases from V and 3 bases from J, with 3 bases in between. CDR1 and CDR2 from the germline V gene are SGHRS and YFSETQ. The CDR3 reads CASSLAYTGELFF. CDR3 DNA sequence: TGCGCCAGCAGCTTGGCGTACACCGGGGAGCTGTTTTTT.

This rearrangement joins TRBV30 to TRBJ2-3; a possible D gene is TRBD1 (5 bases). The CDR3 covers 13 residues. Germline CDR1 and CDR2: GTSNPN and SVGIG (reference sequence). V was trimmed by 0 bases and J by 2 bases, leaving 6 bases between them. Here the CDR3 reads CAWSVQDTDTQYF. Written as DNA, the CDR3 is TGTGCCTGGAGTGTACAGGACACAGATACGCAGTATTTT.

This chain uses TRBV6-6 with TRBJ2-3; no clear D. The V end was cut by 5 bases, the J end by 6 bases, with 12 bases between. The CDR3 loop spans 13 amino acids. Per the germline V gene, CDR1 is MNHNY and CDR2 is SVGAGI (reference sequence). The DNA of the CDR3 is TGTGCCAGCAGTACCGGAGAGCCTGATACGCAGTATTTT. Its translation is CASSTGEPDTQYF.

The chain employs TRBV7-9 and TRBJ1-2, with 10 bases matching TRBD1. Germline trimming cut 5 bases from V and 4 bases from J; bases unmatched to any gene: 1. There are 13 residues in the CDR3. Germline CDR1 SEHNR, CDR2 FQNEAQ (reference sequence). The DNA for the CDR3 is TGTGCCAGCAGCAGGACAGGGGGCTATGGCTACACCTTC. It is translated as CASSRTGGYGYTF. Drawing the rest from reference TRBV7-9 and TRBJ1-2, the complete variable domain is DTGVSQNPRHKITKRGQNVTFRCDPISEHNRLYWYRQTLGQGPEFLTYFQNEAQLEKSRLLSDRFSAERPKGSFSTLEIQRTEQGDSAMYLCASSRTGGYGYTFGSGTRLTVV.

J is TRBJ1-2 and V is TRBV28; D unclear. Trimming left V 1 base short and J 8 bases short, with 5 bases between. The CDR3 contains 11 residues. From germline, CDR1 is MDHEN and CDR2 SYDVKM. The chain's CDR3 is CASSLSEGYTF. The CDR3 DNA sequence: TGTGCCAGCAGTTTATCGGAAGGCTACACCTTC.

V and J are TRBV18 and TRBJ2-7; tentative D call: TRBD1 (6 bases). The CDR3 sequence is 15 residues long. The germline V gene encodes CDR1 KGHSH and CDR2 LQKENI. V lost 3 bases to trimming and J lost 3 bases, with 15 bases between them. This CDR3 reads CASSPTGILFYEQYF. As DNA, the CDR3 is TGTGCCAGCTCACCCACAGGGATTCTTTTCTACGAGCAGTACTTC.

The V and J genes are TRBV9 and TRBJ2-1; perhaps D is TRBD1 or TRBD2 (6 bases each). Germline V gives CDR1 SGDLS, CDR2 YYNGEE. Trimming took 0 bases from V and 10 from J, leaving 11 bases between them. The CDR3 loop spans 13 amino acids. CDR3 amino acids: CASSVEGGREQFF. As DNA, the CDR3 is TGTGCCAGCAGCGTAGAGGGGGGACGAGAGCAGTTCTTC. The variable domain in full, completed from reference TRBV9 and TRBJ2-1, reads DSGVTQTPKHLITATGQRVTLRCSPRSGDLSVYWYQQSLDQGLQFLIQYYNGEERAKGNILERFSAQQFPDLHSELNLSSLELGDSALYFCASSVEGGREQFFGPGTRLTVL.

V gene TRBV5-1 combines with J gene TRBJ2-4; the D gene is possibly TRBD1 (5 bases). V gave up 6 bases and J gave up 6 bases, with 16 bases separating them. The CDR3 sequence is 14 residues long. Germline V gene data show CDR1 as SGHRS and CDR2 as YFSETQ. The CDR3 DNA follows: TGCGCCAGCAAGGCTGGGGCGTTTGGAAACATTCAGTACTTC. It is translated as CASKAGAFGNIQYF.

This chain connects TRBV2 to TRBJ2-3, with 8 bases aligning to TRBD1. The CDR3 sequence is 15 residues long. J lost 1 base, V lost 6 bases, and 6 bases had no gene match. Germline V CDR1 and CDR2: SNHLY, FYNNEI. CDR3 protein: CASRETGGGTDTQYF. DNA for the CDR3: TGTGCCAGCAGGGAAACAGGGGGTGGCACAGATACGCAGTATTTT.

The sample holds a few counts of this clone. CDR3 sequence: CASSLALGTRIYEQYF. The CDR3 DNA sequence: TGCGCCAGCAGCCTCGCCTTGGGGACCAGAATATACGAGCAGTACTTC. This chain links TRBV4-3 with TRBJ2-7, with D possibly being TRBD1 or TRBD2 (5 bases each). Germline assignment: CDR1 LGHNA and CDR2 YSLEER. The V end was cut by 4 bases, the J end by 4 bases, with 20 bases between. This CDR3 spans 16 amino acids.

This clone appeared a single time. The genes are TRBV29-1 and TRBJ2-7; D uncertain. Per germline, CDR1 SQVTM and CDR2 ANQGSEA. V lost 3 bases and J lost 4, with 7 bases in between. The CDR3 is made up of 11 amino acids. The CDR3, as DNA: TGCAGCGTTGACCGTGGGTACGAGCAGTACTTC. Its translation: CSVDRGYEQYF.

This sequence joins TRBV29-1 and TRBJ1-2, with TRBD1 as a possible D gene (5 bases). Trimming cost V 6 bases and J 4 bases, with 15 bases left between them. Germline assignment: CDR1 SQVTM and CDR2 ANQGSEA. CDR3 length: 13 amino acids. As DNA, the CDR3 is TGCAGCGTGACTCCGGGACCGTCCTATGGCTACACCTTC. Translation gives CSVTPGPSYGYTF.

The chain carries TRBV7-3 and TRBJ2-2; D ambiguous. Trimming shortened V by 5 bases and J by 4 bases, and 11 bases separated the two germline ends. The CDR3 runs 14 residues. Per germline, CDR1 SGHTA and CDR2 FQGTGA. CDR3 loop: CASSLTWGTGELFF. The CDR3 DNA reads as TGTGCCAGCAGCCTGACCTGGGGCACCGGGGAGCTGTTTTTT.

This sequence joins TRBV6-5 and TRBJ2-3; TRBD1 or TRBD2 may be the D gene (5 bases each). In germline, CDR1 is MNHEY, CDR2 SVGAGI. CDR3 length equals 14 residues. Between the trimmed V and J ends, which lost 7 bases and 2 bases, there was a span of 13 bases. CDR3 region: CASMRGWVTDTQYF. In DNA, the CDR3 is TGTGCCAGCATGAGGGGTTGGGTCACAGATACGCAGTATTTT.

The CDR3 sequence is CASSPSTGGVYEQYF. The CDR3 DNA reads as TGTGCCAGCTCACCATCGACAGGGGGGGTCTACGAGCAGTACTTC. V usage is TRBV18 and J usage is TRBJ2-7; TRBD1 matches 9 bases. Germline V gives CDR1 KGHSH, CDR2 LQKENI. The V gene end was trimmed by 2 bases and the J gene end by 3 bases; junction bases not matched to a gene: 5. The CDR3 loop spans 15 amino acids.

The chain has TRBV5-4 and TRBJ1-4; no clear D. Trimming removed 4 bases at V and 3 bases at J, with 10 bases between. The CDR3 has 14 amino acids. Germline assignment: CDR1 SGHNT and CDR2 YYREEE (reference sequence). The DNA for the CDR3 is TGTGCCAGCAGCAAGGAACCGGCTAATGAAAAACTGTTTTTT. Translation: CASSKEPANEKLFF. Together with reference TRBV5-4 and TRBJ1-4, the CDR3 gives the full variable domain: ETGVTQSPTHLIKTRGQQVTLRCSSQSGHNTVSWYQQALGQGPQFIFQYYREEENGRGNFPPRFSGLQFPNYSSELNVNALELDDSALYLCASSKEPANEKLFFGSGTQLSVL.

V is TRBV4-2 and J is TRBJ2-5, with 7 bases identical to TRBD1. J gave up 2 bases and V 1 base, and 7 bases lay outside the gene matches. The CDR3 sequence is 16 residues long. Germline V gene lookup returns CDR1 LGHNA and CDR2 YNFKEQ. The CDR3 DNA reads TGTGCCAGCAGCCAAGTAGGGACAGCTGTTCAAGAGACCCAGTACTTC. It yields the protein CASSQVGTAVQETQYF.

V gene TRBV5-1 combines with J gene TRBJ2-5; TRBD1 agrees at 11 bases. The germline V gene encodes CDR1 SGHRS and CDR2 YFSETQ. The CDR3 runs 17 residues. With 4 bases clipped from V and 5 bases from J, the junction kept 13 bases outside the gene matches. The CDR3 coding sequence is TGCGCCAGCAGCGGAACCGGGACAGGGGGTTCCGGGGAGACCCAGTACTTC. Translation gives CASSGTGTGGSGETQYF.